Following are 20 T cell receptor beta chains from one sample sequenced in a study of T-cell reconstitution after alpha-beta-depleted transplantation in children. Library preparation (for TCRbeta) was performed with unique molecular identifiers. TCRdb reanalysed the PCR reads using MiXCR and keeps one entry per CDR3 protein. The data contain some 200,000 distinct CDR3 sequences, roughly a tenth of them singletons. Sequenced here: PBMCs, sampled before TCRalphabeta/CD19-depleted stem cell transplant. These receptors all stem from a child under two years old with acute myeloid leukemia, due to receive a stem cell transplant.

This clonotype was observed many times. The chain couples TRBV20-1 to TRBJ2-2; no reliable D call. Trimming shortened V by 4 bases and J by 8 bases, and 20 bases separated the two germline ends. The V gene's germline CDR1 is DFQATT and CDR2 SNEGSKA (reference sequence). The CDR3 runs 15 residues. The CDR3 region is CSATGANPQSGELFF. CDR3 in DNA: TGCAGTGCTACCGGAGCGAACCCCCAGTCTGGGGAGCTGTTTTTT.

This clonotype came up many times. In DNA, the CDR3 is TGCAGCGTTGATTGGACCAGCACAGATACGCAGTATTTT. The encoded protein is CSVDWTSTDTQYF. The chain couples TRBV29-1 to TRBJ2-3; D uncertain. There are 13 residues in the CDR3. The V gene lost 3 bases and the J gene lost 0 bases, with 7 bases spanning the gap. CDR1 is SQVTM, CDR2 ANQGSEA, per germline.

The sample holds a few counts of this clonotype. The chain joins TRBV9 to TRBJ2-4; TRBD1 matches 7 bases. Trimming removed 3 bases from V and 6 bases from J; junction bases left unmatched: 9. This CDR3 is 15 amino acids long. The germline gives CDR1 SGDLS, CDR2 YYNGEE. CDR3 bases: TGTGCCAGCAGCGGCGAAGGGGGCCTAGGAAACATTCAGTACTTC. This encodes CASSGEGGLGNIQYF.

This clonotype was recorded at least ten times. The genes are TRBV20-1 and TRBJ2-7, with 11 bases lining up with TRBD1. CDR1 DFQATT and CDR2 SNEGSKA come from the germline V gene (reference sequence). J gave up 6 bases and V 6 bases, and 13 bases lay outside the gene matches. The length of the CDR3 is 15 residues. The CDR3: CSAPNPGQGGSEQYF. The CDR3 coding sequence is TGCAGTGCCCCCAACCCGGGACAGGGGGGATCCGAGCAGTACTTC.

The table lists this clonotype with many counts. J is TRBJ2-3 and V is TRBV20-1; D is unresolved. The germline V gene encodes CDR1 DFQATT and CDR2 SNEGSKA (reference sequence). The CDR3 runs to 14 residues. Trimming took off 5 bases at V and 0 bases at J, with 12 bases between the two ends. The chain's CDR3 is CSAPLTASTDTQYF. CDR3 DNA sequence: TGCAGTGCTCCACTCACAGCTAGCACAGATACGCAGTATTTT.

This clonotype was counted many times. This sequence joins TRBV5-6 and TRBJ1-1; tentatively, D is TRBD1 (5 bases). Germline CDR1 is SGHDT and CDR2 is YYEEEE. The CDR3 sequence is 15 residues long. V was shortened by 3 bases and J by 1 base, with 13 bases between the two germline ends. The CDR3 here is CASSSPTGQNTEAFF. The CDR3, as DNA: TGTGCCAGCAGCTCCCCAACAGGTCAGAACACTGAAGCTTTCTTT.

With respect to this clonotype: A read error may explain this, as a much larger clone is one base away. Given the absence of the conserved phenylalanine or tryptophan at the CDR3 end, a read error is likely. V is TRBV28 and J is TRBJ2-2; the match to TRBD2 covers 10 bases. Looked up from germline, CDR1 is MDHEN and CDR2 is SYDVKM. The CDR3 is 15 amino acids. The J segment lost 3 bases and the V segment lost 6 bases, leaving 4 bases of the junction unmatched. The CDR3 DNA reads TGTGCCAGCAGCCCCGGACTAGCGGACACCGGGGAGCTGTTTCTT. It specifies CASSPGLADTGELFL.

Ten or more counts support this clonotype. CDR3 in amino acids: CASGDNYGYTF. The DNA for the CDR3 is TGTGCCAGCGGCGATAACTATGGCTACACCTTC. This chain connects TRBV6-2 or TRBV6-3 to TRBJ1-2; D gene unclear. This CDR3 is built from 11 residues. Trimming removed 8 bases at V and 1 base at J, with 5 bases between. Looked up from germline, CDR1 is MNHEY and CDR2 is SVGEGT.

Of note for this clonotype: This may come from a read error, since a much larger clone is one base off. The CDR3 nucleotides are TGTGCCAGCAGCTCCATGGTGTTGGAGACCCGGTACTTC. This translates into CASSSMVLETRYF. The chain has TRBV5-6 and TRBJ2-5; D remains ambiguous. The CDR3 is 13 amino acids. Germline loops: CDR1 SGHDT, CDR2 YYEEEE.

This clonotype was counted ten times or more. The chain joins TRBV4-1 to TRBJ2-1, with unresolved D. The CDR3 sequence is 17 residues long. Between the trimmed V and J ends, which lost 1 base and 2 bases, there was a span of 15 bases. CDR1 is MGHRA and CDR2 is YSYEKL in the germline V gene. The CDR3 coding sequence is TGCGCCAGCAGCCAAGGACCTCGGTTACAGCCCTACAATGAGCAGTTCTTC. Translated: CASSQGPRLQPYNEQFF.

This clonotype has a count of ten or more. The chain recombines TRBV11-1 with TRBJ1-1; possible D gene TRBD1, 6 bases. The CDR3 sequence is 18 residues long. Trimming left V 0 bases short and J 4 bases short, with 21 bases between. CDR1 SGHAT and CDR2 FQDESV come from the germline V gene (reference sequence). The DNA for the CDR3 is TGTGCCAGCAGCTTAGCGGGGGCCGGGAAGATGAGAGGCACTGAAGCTTTCTTT. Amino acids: CASSLAGAGKMRGTEAFF.

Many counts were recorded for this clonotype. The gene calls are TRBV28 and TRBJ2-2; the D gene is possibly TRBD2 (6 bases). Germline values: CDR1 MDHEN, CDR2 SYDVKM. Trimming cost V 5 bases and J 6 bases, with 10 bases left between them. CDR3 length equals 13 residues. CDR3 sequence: CASSPRLAGELFF. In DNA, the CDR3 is TGTGCCAGCAGTCCTCGACTAGCCGGGGAGCTGTTTTTT. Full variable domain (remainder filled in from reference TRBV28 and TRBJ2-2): DVKVTQSSRYLVKRTGEKVFLECVQDMDHENMFWYRQDPGLGLRLIYFSYDVKMKEKGDIPEGYSVSREKKERFSLILESASTNQTSMYLCASSPRLAGELFFGEGSRLTVL.

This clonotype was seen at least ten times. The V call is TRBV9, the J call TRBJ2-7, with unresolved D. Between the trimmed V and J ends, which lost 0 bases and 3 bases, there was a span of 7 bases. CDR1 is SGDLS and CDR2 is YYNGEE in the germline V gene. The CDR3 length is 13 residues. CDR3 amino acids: CASSVDQYYEQYF. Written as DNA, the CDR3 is TGTGCCAGCAGCGTAGATCAGTACTACGAGCAGTACTTC.

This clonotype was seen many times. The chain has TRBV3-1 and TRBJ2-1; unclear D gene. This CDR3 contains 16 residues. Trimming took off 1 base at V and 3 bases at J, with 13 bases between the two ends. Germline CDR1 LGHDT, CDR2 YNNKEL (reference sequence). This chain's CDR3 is CASSQALYSLYNEQFF. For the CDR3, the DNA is TGTGCCAGCAGCCAAGCTCTCTACTCCCTCTACAATGAGCAGTTCTTC.

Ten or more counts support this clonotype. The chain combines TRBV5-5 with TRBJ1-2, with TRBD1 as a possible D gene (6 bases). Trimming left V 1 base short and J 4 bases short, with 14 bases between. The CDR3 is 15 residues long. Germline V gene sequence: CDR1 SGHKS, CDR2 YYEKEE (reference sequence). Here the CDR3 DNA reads TGTGCCAGCAGCTTGAGCAGCGACAGGCTCTATGGCTACACCTTC. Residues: CASSLSSDRLYGYTF. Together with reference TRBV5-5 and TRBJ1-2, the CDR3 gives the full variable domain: DAGVTQSPTHLIKTRGQQVTLRCSPISGHKSVSWYQQVLGQGPQFIFQYYEKEERGRGNFPDRFSARQFPNYSSELNVNALLLGDSALYLCASSLSSDRLYGYTFGSGTRLTVV.

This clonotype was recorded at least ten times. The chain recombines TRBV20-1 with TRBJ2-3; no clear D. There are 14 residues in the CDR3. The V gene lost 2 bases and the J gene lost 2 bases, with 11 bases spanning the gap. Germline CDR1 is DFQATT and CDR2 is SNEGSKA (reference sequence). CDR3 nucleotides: TGCAGTGCTAGAAAGCTAGGAGTCACAGATACGCAGTATTTT. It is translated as CSARKLGVTDTQYF.

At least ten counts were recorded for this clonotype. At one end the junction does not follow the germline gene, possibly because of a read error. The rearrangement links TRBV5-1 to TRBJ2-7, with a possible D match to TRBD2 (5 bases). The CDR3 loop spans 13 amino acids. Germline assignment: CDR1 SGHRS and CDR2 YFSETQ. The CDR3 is CASSLGSSYEQYF. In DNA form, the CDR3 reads TGTGCCAGCAGCTTAGGGAGCTCCTACGAGCAGTACTTC.

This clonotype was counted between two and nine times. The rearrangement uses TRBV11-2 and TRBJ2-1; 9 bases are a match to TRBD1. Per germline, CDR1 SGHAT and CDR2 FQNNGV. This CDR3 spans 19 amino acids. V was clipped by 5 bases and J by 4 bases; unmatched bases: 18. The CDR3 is CASSRRQGGAEASYNEQFF. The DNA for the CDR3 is TGTGCCAGCAGCCGCAGACAGGGGGGCGCGGAAGCATCATACAATGAGCAGTTCTTC.

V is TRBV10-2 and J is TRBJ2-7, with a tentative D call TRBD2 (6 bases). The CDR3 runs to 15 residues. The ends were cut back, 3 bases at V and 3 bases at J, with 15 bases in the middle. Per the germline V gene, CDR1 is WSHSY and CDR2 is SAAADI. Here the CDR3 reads CASSDSARGNYEQYF. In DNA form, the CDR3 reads TGCGCCAGCAGTGACTCTGCGCGGGGCAACTACGAGCAGTACTTC.

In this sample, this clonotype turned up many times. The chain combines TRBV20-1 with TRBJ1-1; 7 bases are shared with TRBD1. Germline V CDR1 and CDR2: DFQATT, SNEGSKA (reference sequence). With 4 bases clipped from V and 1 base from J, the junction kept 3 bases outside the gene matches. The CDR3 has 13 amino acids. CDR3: CSAIGTANTEAFF. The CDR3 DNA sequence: TGCAGTGCTATAGGGACAGCGAACACTGAAGCTTTCTTT.